This T cell receptor beta chain was sequenced for a study of circulating and synovial CD4+ cells in juvenile arthritis. The CDR3 runs 13 residues. Trimming removed 5 bases from V and 5 bases from J; junction bases left unmatched: 6. The germline V gene has CDR1 SGDLS and CDR2 YYNGEE. Data came from immunoSEQ multiplex PCR; TCRdb stores just in-frame clones and leaves some out. The table records over 11,000 clones, around four fifths of them present only once. The material sequenced was CD4+ T cells from synovial fluid. J is TRBJ2-5 and V is TRBV9; 7 bases are a match to TRBD1. The source is a human patient with juvenile idiopathic arthritis. Some clones in this sample may be carry-over from other donors' samples. The DNA of the CDR3 is TGTGCCAGCAGGGGCCAGGGGGAGGAGACCCAGTACTTC. Residues: CASRGQGEETQYF.